This is a list of T cell receptor beta chains from one sample in a study of blood T cell repertoires in COVID-19. The method was immunoSEQ multiplex PCR; TCRdb's version includes in-frame clones alone and lacks a portion of them. This sample has about 59,000 clones, with around 67% found just once. Source material: peripheral blood. These TCRs come from a woman between 65 and 79 years old with acute or convalescent COVID-19. CDR3s include the opening cysteine and the closing phenylalanine or tryptophan. The order of the fields is V gene, D gene, J gene, clone size, CDR3 DNA, CDR3 protein. The D gene is left open where the match is weak. Clone size, where shown, is once, few, many, or a class for clones that have expanded.

V gene: TRBV29-1
D gene: TRBD1
J gene: TRBJ1-2
clone size: few
CDR3 DNA: TGCAGCGTTGAAACAGGGGTGGATGGCTACACCTTC
CDR3 protein: CSVETGVDGYTF

V gene: TRBV10-3
D gene: -
J gene: TRBJ2-7
clone size: -
CDR3 DNA: TGTGCCATCAGTGAGTCTCCGGGGGTCCGGTACGAGCAGTACTTC
CDR3 protein: CAISESPGVRYEQYF

V gene: TRBV19
D gene: TRBD1
J gene: TRBJ1-1
clone size: few
CDR3 DNA: TGTGCCAGTAGTACAGGGACAGGGCTAATGAATACTGAAGCTTTCTTT
CDR3 protein: CASSTGTGLMNTEAFF

V gene: TRBV24-1
D gene: TRBD1
J gene: TRBJ1-6
clone size: few
CDR3 DNA: TGTGCCACCCTGAGATTACAGGGGACATGGTCACCCCTCCACTTT
CDR3 protein: CATLRLQGTWSPLHF

V gene: TRBV10-3
D gene: -
J gene: TRBJ2-5
clone size: once
CDR3 DNA: TGTGCCATCAGTGAGGGGGACTTGGAGACCCAGTACTTC
CDR3 protein: CAISEGDLETQYF

V gene: TRBV25-1
D gene: -
J gene: TRBJ2-7
clone size: -
CDR3 DNA: TGTGCCAGCAGTGACCCAGGAACCTACGAGCAGTACTTC
CDR3 protein: CASSDPGTYEQYF

V gene: TRBV21-1
D gene: -
J gene: TRBJ1-4
clone size: -
CDR3 DNA: TGTGCCAGCAGCAAAAGGCCGAAACAGGTAAGGAAAGCAACTAATGAAAAACTGTTTTTT
CDR3 protein: CASSKRPKQVRKATNEKLFF

V gene: TRBV11-2
D gene: TRBD1
J gene: TRBJ2-1
clone size: few
CDR3 DNA: TGTGCCAGCAGCCCGACAGGGTACAATGAGCAGTTCTTC
CDR3 protein: CASSPTGYNEQFF

V gene: TRBV5-1
D gene: TRBD2
J gene: TRBJ2-3
clone size: -
CDR3 DNA: TGCGCCAGCAGCTTGGGGGGACTAGCTCTAGATACGCAGTATTTT
CDR3 protein: CASSLGGLALDTQYF

V gene: TRBV11-2
D gene: TRBD1
J gene: TRBJ1-3
clone size: -
CDR3 DNA: TGTGCCAGCAGCTTAGGACAGGGAGACATTAACACCATATATTTT
CDR3 protein: CASSLGQGDINTIYF

V gene: TRBV4-2
D gene: -
J gene: TRBJ2-5
clone size: -
CDR3 DNA: TGTGCCAGCAGCCCGAAGGGGGTCGAGACCCAGTACTTC
CDR3 protein: CASSPKGVETQYF

V gene: TRBV24-1
D gene: TRBD1
J gene: TRBJ1-1
clone size: once
CDR3 DNA: TGTGCCACCAGGGAGACAGGGGGGAAGAACACTGAAGCTTTCTTT
CDR3 protein: CATRETGGKNTEAFF